This TCR beta chain came from a study of Graves' ophthalmopathy and Graves' hyperthyroidism. Each hyperthyroidism patient was newly diagnosed, with under 2 months' duration, and aged 18 to 65. As concerns this clonotype: This may arise from a read error, as a much more abundant clone is one base away. The conserved phenylalanine or tryptophan is not found at the CDR3 terminus, so this likely reflects a read error.

CDR3 regions of TCR beta were amplified from RNA transcripts. HTBI primers served in a first-round RT-PCR, which a second-round multiplex PCR followed. TCRdb reprocessed the multiplex PCR reads via MiXCR and lists one record per CDR3 protein. The table records over a million distinct CDR3 sequences, roughly 35% of them present only once. Germline-derived CDR1 and CDR2 are SGHTA and FQGNSA. CDR3 length equals 14 residues. Between the trimmed V and J ends, which lost 5 bases and 5 bases, there was a span of 15 bases. The sequenced material came from peripheral blood or thyroid tissue (not recorded which). The receptor's source is an adult man with Graves' hyperthyroidism. The chain carries TRBV7-2 and TRBJ1-1; tentatively, D is TRBD1 (6 bases). CDR3 DNA sequence: TGTGCCAGCAGCCCTAGAGCAGGGGTGACTGAAGCTTTCCTT. Protein sequence: CASSPRAGVTEAFL.